Each of the 5 T cell receptor beta chains below was sequenced from the same sample in a study of blood T cells in healthy people across ages. Sample-barcoded 5' priming and a J-beta primer mix drove a second PCR of roughly 7 to 11 cycles. MiXCR, applied by TCRdb to the 5' RACE reads, yields one record per CDR3 protein. The sample lists around 800,000 distinct CDR3 sequences, roughly 60% occurring once. The specimen was blood. These receptors were collected from a young man in good health.

This chain links TRBV10-3 with TRBJ2-5, with 7 bases fitting TRBD2. The end of the DNA is better explained by TRBJ2-7, so the J call may be wrong. Germline lookup yields CDR1 ENHRY and CDR2 SYGVKD. The CDR3 covers 14 residues. DNA of the CDR3: TGTGCCATCAGTATCTACGGGGGGTATAACGAGCAGTACTTC. It translates to CAISIYGGYNEQYF.

The chain employs TRBV9 and TRBJ2-7, with D perhaps matching TRBD1 or TRBD2 (7 bases each). Germline CDR1 is SGDLS and CDR2 is YYNGEE. Trimming pared 1 base from V and 4 bases from J, leaving 15 bases between. The CDR3 spans 15 residues. CDR3 DNA: TGTGCCAGCAGCGTATCAGGGGGGGGCGGTTACGAGCAGTACTTC. It translates to CASSVSGGGGYEQYF. Drawing the rest from reference TRBV9 and TRBJ2-7, the complete variable domain is DSGVTQTPKHLITATGQRVTLRCSPRSGDLSVYWYQQSLDQGLQFLIQYYNGEERAKGNILERFSAQQFPDLHSELNLSSLELGDSALYFCASSVSGGGGYEQYFGPGTRLTVT.

This sequence joins TRBV7-2 and TRBJ2-3, with a tentative D call TRBD2 (7 bases). Germline-derived CDR1 and CDR2 are SGHTA and FQGNSA. Trimming stripped 2 bases from V and 1 base from J, with 19 bases between. This CDR3 is 18 amino acids long. The CDR3 loop reads CASSLRGFAGARTDTQYF. CDR3 DNA sequence: TGTGCCAGCAGCTTAAGGGGTTTTGCGGGGGCTCGCACAGATACGCAGTATTTT. The entire variable domain, with the rest obtained from reference TRBV7-2 and TRBJ2-3, is as follows: GAGVSQSPSNKVTEKGKDVELRCDPISGHTALYWYRQSLGQGLEFLIYFQGNSAPDKSGLPSDRFSAERTGGSVSTLTIQRTQQEDSAVYLCASSLRGFAGARTDTQYFGPGTRLTVL.

This rearrangement joins TRBV7-8 to TRBJ2-7; 10 bases are shared with TRBD2. Trimming at V came to 5 bases and at J to 0 bases, leaving 10 bases not matched to a gene. Germline V gives CDR1 SGHVS, CDR2 FQNEAQ. This CDR3 comprises 17 residues. This chain's CDR3 is CASSQLASGGLSYEQYF. The CDR3 bases are TGTGCCAGCAGCCAATTGGCTAGCGGGGGACTCTCCTACGAGCAGTACTTC.

This chain links TRBV5-1 with TRBJ2-1, with D perhaps assigned TRBD1 or TRBD2 (6 bases each). The CDR3 spans 17 residues. Trimming stripped 3 bases from V and 7 bases from J, with 23 bases between. CDR1 and CDR2 (germline): SGHRS, YFSETQ. As DNA, the CDR3 is TGCGCCAGCAGCTCCAGGGGTGGGGGGAATCTGGTTAATGAGCAGTTCTTC. It is translated as CASSSRGGGNLVNEQFF.